Shown below are 5 T cell receptor beta chains from a single sample sequenced in a study of post-analysis software for immune sequencing data. General observations from the study: Controls showed lower frequencies than patients for a handful of TRBV segments, and TRBV5-6, TRBV5-1 and TRBV20-1 were among these.

These TCRs are of unknown antigen specificity. Carried by the TCR beta cDNA libraries were unique molecular identifiers. Each CDR3 protein gets one entry after TCRdb re-called the PCR reads with MiXCR. Of around 710,000 distinct CDR3 sequences listed, about 45% are singletons. Sequencing was performed on blood. These receptors were collected from a girl aged 10 to 17 with multiple sclerosis.

The rearrangement links TRBV24-1 to TRBJ2-5, with TRBD2 matching 9 bases. The germline V gene has CDR1 KGHDR and CDR2 SFDVKD. V trimming: 3 bases; J trimming: 0 bases; junction bases outside the gene matches: 7. The CDR3 consists of 17 residues. The DNA for the CDR3 is TGTGCCACCAGTGATGACCCTAGCGGGACTAACCAAGAGACCCAGTACTTC. Its translation: CATSDDPSGTNQETQYF.

This chain connects TRBV10-3 to TRBJ2-5, with 11 bases matching TRBD1. The V gene end was trimmed by 6 bases and the J gene end by 2 bases; junction bases not matched to a gene: 2. This CDR3 has 14 amino acids. Germline V lookup: CDR1 ENHRY, CDR2 SYGVKD. CDR3 coding DNA: TGTGCCATCAGGCGGGACAGGGGGCAAGAGACCCAGTACTTC. Translated: CAIRRDRGQETQYF.

This rearrangement joins TRBV5-1 to TRBJ2-1; D possibly corresponds to TRBD2 (5 bases). Germline CDR1 and CDR2: SGHRS and YFSETQ. The CDR3 runs 16 residues. The V gene lost 0 bases and the J gene lost 0 bases, with 10 bases spanning the gap. The CDR3 protein is CASSLDGDSSYNEQFF. For the CDR3, the DNA is TGCGCCAGCAGCTTGGACGGGGATAGCTCCTACAATGAGCAGTTCTTC.

This clonotype has more than one count but fewer than ten. The gene calls are TRBV28 and TRBJ1-2, with 9 positions matching TRBD1. Germline CDR1 and CDR2: MDHEN and SYDVKM. The CDR3 length is 14 residues. Losses at the gene ends were 5 bases for V and 8 bases for J; bases not matched to a gene: 9. CDR3 loop: CASSPPGQGNGYTF. The CDR3 nucleotides read TGTGCCAGCAGTCCACCGGGACAGGGTAACGGCTACACCTTC.

V is TRBV20-1 and J is TRBJ2-7; a weak D match, TRBD2 (6 bases). Germline V gene sequence: CDR1 DFQATT, CDR2 SNEGSKA (reference sequence). The CDR3 is 15 residues long. With 0 bases removed from V and 0 bases from J, the gap between germline ends came to 12 bases. The CDR3 sequence: CSARDSGVSSYEQYF. CDR3 sequence (DNA): TGCAGTGCTAGAGATTCGGGGGTGAGCTCCTACGAGCAGTACTTC.